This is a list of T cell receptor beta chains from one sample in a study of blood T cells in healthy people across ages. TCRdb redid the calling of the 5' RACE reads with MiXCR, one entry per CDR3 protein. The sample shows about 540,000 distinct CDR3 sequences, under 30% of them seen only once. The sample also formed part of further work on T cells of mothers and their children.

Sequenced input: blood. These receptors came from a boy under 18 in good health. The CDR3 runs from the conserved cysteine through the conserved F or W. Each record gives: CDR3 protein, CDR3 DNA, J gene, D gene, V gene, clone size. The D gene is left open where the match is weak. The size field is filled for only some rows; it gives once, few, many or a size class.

CDR3: CAWWGQMNTEAFF
DNA: TGTGCCTGGTGGGGACAGATGAACACTGAAGCTTTCTTT
J: TRBJ1-1
D: TRBD1
V: TRBV30
size: NA

CDR3: CASSFPITLGGYEQYF
DNA: TGTGCCAGCAGTTTTCCAATAACCCTCGGTGGCTACGAGCAGTACTTC
J: TRBJ2-7
D: NA
V: TRBV28
size: NA

CDR3: CASSQEAEKSSYEQYF
DNA: TGCGCCAGCAGCCAAGAGGCAGAAAAGTCCTCCTACGAGCAGTACTTC
J: TRBJ2-7
D: NA
V: TRBV4-3
size: NA

CDR3: CASSYTSGLQETQYF
DNA: TGTGCCAGCAGCTATACTAGCGGGCTCCAAGAGACCCAGTACTTC
J: TRBJ2-5
D: TRBD2
V: TRBV7-2
size: few

CDR3: CASSYPEQTYEQYF
DNA: TGTGCCAGCAGTTACCCCGAGCAGACCTACGAGCAGTACTTC
J: TRBJ2-7
D: NA
V: TRBV6-2/TRBV6-3
size: few

CDR3: CASSLVATVWDTQYF
DNA: TGCGCCAGCAGCTTGGTGGCTACCGTGTGGGATACGCAGTATTTT
J: TRBJ2-3
D: NA
V: TRBV5-1
size: NA

CDR3: CSVRTGTGKSDTQYF
DNA: TGCAGCGTAAGAACCGGGACAGGGAAATCAGATACGCAGTATTTT
J: TRBJ2-3
D: TRBD1
V: TRBV29-1
size: once

CDR3: CASSPPDTRNSPLHF
DNA: TGTGCCAGCAGCCCTCCGGACACTAGAAATTCACCCCTCCACTTT
J: TRBJ1-6
D: NA
V: TRBV7-9
size: few

CDR3: CASSIARAWGTTDTQYF
DNA: TGTGCCAGCAGCATCGCCAGGGCCTGGGGAACCACAGATACGCAGTATTTT
J: TRBJ2-3
D: NA
V: TRBV14
size: NA

CDR3: CASSLEGAVGNEQYF
DNA: TGTGCCAGCAGCTTAGAGGGAGCTGTTGGTAACGAGCAGTACTTC
J: TRBJ2-7
D: NA
V: TRBV7-2
size: few

CDR3: CASSDLGQGWYEQYF
DNA: TGTGCCAGCAGTGACCTCGGACAGGGTTGGTACGAGCAGTACTTC
J: TRBJ2-7
D: TRBD1
V: TRBV6-4
size: few

CDR3: CSAGQPANTEAFF
DNA: TGCAGTGCAGGGCAGCCAGCCAACACTGAAGCTTTCTTT
J: TRBJ1-1
D: NA
V: TRBV20-1
size: few

CDR3: CASSPGTGSWEQYF
DNA: TGCGCCAGCAGCCCAGGGACAGGGTCATGGGAGCAGTACTTC
J: TRBJ2-5
D: TRBD1
V: TRBV4-3
size: few

CDR3: CASSPGTGALNQPQHF
DNA: TGCGCCAGCAGCCCGGGGACAGGGGCCCTCAATCAGCCCCAGCATTTT
J: TRBJ1-5
D: TRBD1
V: TRBV5-1
size: NA

CDR3: CASSLSPTSNTGELFF
DNA: TGCGCCAGCAGCTTGAGCCCTACCTCGAACACCGGGGAGCTGTTTTTT
J: TRBJ2-2
D: NA
V: TRBV5-1
size: NA

CDR3: CASSYHLAGRSSGNTIYF
DNA: TGTGCCAGCAGTTACCACCTTGCGGGACGGTCCTCTGGAAACACCATATATTTT
J: TRBJ1-3
D: NA
V: TRBV6-2/TRBV6-3
size: few

CDR3: CASSQGLAGGIQYF
DNA: TGCGCCAGCAGCCAAGGACTAGCGGGCGGCATTCAGTACTTC
J: TRBJ2-4
D: TRBD2
V: TRBV4-1
size: many

CDR3: CASSQDWREGPNEQFF
DNA: TGTGCCAGCAGCCAAGATTGGCGGGAGGGCCCCAATGAGCAGTTCTTC
J: TRBJ2-1
D: TRBD2
V: TRBV3-1
size: NA